This T cell receptor beta chain was captured in a study of shared clonotypes between healthy human individuals. Profiled with immunoSEQ multiplex PCR; TCRdb holds only in-frame clones, not every one. The table lists some 580,000 clones, more than 95% of them singletons. The donors were adults (healthy and HIV-negative) with no recent acute infections or vaccinations. Each donor was a Caucasian adult residing in Nashville, Tennessee. V was pared by 4 bases and J by 2 bases, with 4 bases between. The CDR3 length is 12 residues. In germline, CDR1 is SGHTS, CDR2 YDEGEE. The V and J genes are TRBV5-8 and TRBJ1-5; no reliable D call. This TCR came from a woman in her 30s in good health. Sequenced sample: naive CD4+ T cells sorted from blood. The subset was: CD45RA+ positively selected. The CDR3 region has the DNA TGTGCCAGCAGCGATGGCAATCAGCCCCAGCATTTT. Residues: CASSDGNQPQHF.